This passage covers 19 T cell receptor beta chains from one sample sequenced in a study of regulatory T cells in long-lasting Graves disease. Described time point: newly diagnosed GD, antithyroid drugs for less than 3 months. Extracted PBMC RNA gave rise to the TCR library. Building the TCR beta libraries relied on iRepertoire HTBI primers, and CDR3 regions underwent Arm-PCR. TCRdb reanalysed the multiplex PCR reads using MiXCR and keeps one entry per CDR3 protein. This sample yields approximately 300,000 distinct CDR3 sequences, of which 18% are seen a single time; about 36% belongs to the top ten. The specimen comprised peripheral blood mononuclear cells (PBMCs), sampled at new diagnosis, from a patient treated with antithyroid drugs. The receptors were sampled from a female donor with Graves disease.

The table lists this clonotype with many counts. This chain uses TRBV12-3 or TRBV12-4 with TRBJ1-1; a possible D gene is TRBD1 (5 bases). This CDR3 comprises 13 residues. Trimming took off 6 bases at V and 0 bases at J, with 8 bases between the two ends. CDR3 sequence reads: CASSWGMNTEAFF. The CDR3 DNA follows: TGTGCCAGCAGCTGGGGCATGAACACTGAAGCTTTCTTT.

This clonotype was recorded only once. V is TRBV12-3 or TRBV12-4 and J is TRBJ2-3; 16 nucleotides match TRBD2. The CDR3 extends over 17 amino acids. V was clipped by 6 bases and J by 7 bases; unmatched bases: 10. CDR3 in DNA: TGTGCCAGCAGCCAAGTGGGACTAGCGGGAGGGCCACATACGCAGTATTTT. Encoded protein: CASSQVGLAGGPHTQYF.

The chain is built from TRBV11-3 and TRBJ2-5, with a weak D call TRBD1 (6 bases). CDR1 is SGHNT and CDR2 is YENEEA in the germline V gene. The CDR3 extends over 16 amino acids. With 5 bases removed from V and 5 bases from J, the gap between germline ends came to 21 bases. The DNA of the CDR3 is TGTGCCAGCAGCCCCGGACAGATACCCGAAAGGGAGACCCAGTACTTC. This sequence encodes CASSPGQIPERETQYF.

The chain joins TRBV20-1 to TRBJ1-1; TRBD1 matches at 7 bases. Germline trimming cut 2 bases from V and 0 bases from J; bases unmatched to any gene: 3. The length of the CDR3 is 14 residues. CDR1 DFQATT and CDR2 SNEGSKA come from the germline V gene (reference sequence). The CDR3 here is CSARQGGMNTEAFF. The CDR3 bases are TGCAGTGCTAGACAAGGGGGCATGAACACTGAAGCTTTCTTT.

The CDR3, as DNA: TGTGCCAGCAGTTACCTCGGGACTAGCTCCTACAATGAGCAGTTCTTC. Its protein product is CASSYLGTSSYNEQFF. The chain has TRBV6-5 and TRBJ2-1, with 8 bases fitting TRBD2. V was clipped by 2 bases and J by 0 bases; unmatched bases: 3. This CDR3 has 16 amino acids. The germline V gene encodes CDR1 MNHEY and CDR2 SVGAGI.

This clonotype is deemed large. The gene calls are TRBV28 and TRBJ1-5; perhaps TRBD1 as D (6 bases). This CDR3 is 15 amino acids long. Trimming took 3 bases from V and 0 from J, leaving 9 bases between them. CDR1 and CDR2 from the germline V gene are MDHEN and SYDVKM. The DNA of the CDR3 is TGTGCCAGCAGTTTGATACAGGGTAGCAATCAGCCCCAGCATTTT. Its protein product is CASSLIQGSNQPQHF.

This clonotype was seen ten or more times. CDR3 amino acids: CASSGRQGYEQYF. The CDR3, as DNA: TGTGCCAGCAGCGGTCGACAGGGATACGAGCAGTACTTC. This sequence joins TRBV3-1 and TRBJ2-7; 7 bases fit TRBD1. V trimming: 5 bases; J trimming: 4 bases; junction bases outside the gene matches: 5. Germline values: CDR1 LGHDT, CDR2 YNNKEL (reference sequence). CDR3 length equals 13 residues.

This clonotype was observed at least ten times. The rearrangement joins TRBV7-9 to TRBJ1-2; tentative D call: TRBD1 (6 bases). V shed 3 bases and J shed 4 bases, with 9 bases lying between them. Germline loops: CDR1 SEHNR, CDR2 FQNEAQ (reference sequence). The CDR3 runs 13 residues. CDR3 DNA sequence: TGTGCCAGCAGCTTGGGCAGGGGCTATGGCTACACCTTC. Protein product: CASSLGRGYGYTF.

V is TRBV11-3 and J is TRBJ2-2; 7 bases line up with TRBD1. From germline, CDR1 is SGHNT and CDR2 YENEEA. This CDR3 comprises 18 residues. The V gene end was trimmed by 1 base and the J gene end by 4 bases; junction bases not matched to a gene: 12. The CDR3: CASSLGGDRVRSTGELFF. The CDR3 nucleotides are TGTGCCAGCAGCTTAGGCGGCGACAGGGTCCGAAGCACCGGGGAGCTGTTTTTT.

This clonotype showed up many times. The V gene is TRBV6-2 or TRBV6-3, the J gene TRBJ2-3, with D perhaps matching TRBD2 (5 bases). Germline V gene sequence: CDR1 MNHEY, CDR2 SVGEGT. The CDR3 is 15 amino acids. Trimming left V 5 bases short and J 1 base short, with 13 bases between. The CDR3 region is CASSEEKRRTDTQYF. The CDR3 coding sequence is TGTGCCAGCAGTGAAGAGAAGCGGCGCACAGATACGCAGTATTTT.

With regard to this clonotype: Since a much larger clone is just one base distant, this may be a read error. V is TRBV20-1 and J is TRBJ2-1, with TRBD1 as a possible D gene (7 bases). The CDR3 is 13 residues long. Trimming pared 0 bases from V and 10 bases from J, leaving 13 bases between. The germline V gene encodes CDR1 DFQATT and CDR2 SNEGSKA (reference sequence). The chain's CDR3 is CSAREGQDYEQFF. The CDR3 region has the DNA TGCAGTGCTAGAGAAGGACAGGACTACGAGCAGTTCTTC.

This clonotype was recorded at least ten times. V gene TRBV11-2 combines with J gene TRBJ2-2; 7 bases line up with TRBD2. With 0 bases clipped from V and 0 bases from J, the junction kept 7 bases outside the gene matches. Germline-derived CDR1 and CDR2 are SGHAT and FQNNGV. The CDR3 is 18 residues long. CDR3 protein: CASSLDRWSGTNTGELFF. In DNA, the CDR3 is TGTGCCAGCAGCTTAGATAGGTGGAGCGGGACGAACACCGGGGAGCTGTTTTTT.

The table lists this clonotype with many counts. The chain is built from TRBV2 and TRBJ2-3; the match to TRBD2 covers 12 bases. Germline assignment: CDR1 SNHLY and CDR2 FYNNEI. The junction had 2 bases not matched to a gene; V was cut back by 5 bases and J by 2 bases. The CDR3 runs to 15 residues. CDR3 DNA sequence: TGTGCCAGCAGTCGACTAGCGGGAGCCACAGATACGCAGTATTTT. This translates into CASSRLAGATDTQYF.

In its sample, this clonotype was seen many times. The J gene is TRBJ2-1, the V gene TRBV11-2; 10 bases match TRBD2. J lost 10 bases, V lost 2 bases, and 14 bases had no gene match. Germline CDR1 and CDR2: SGHAT and FQNNGV. This CDR3 has 17 residues. Here the CDR3 reads CASSLRGGETSGNEQFF. The CDR3 DNA follows: TGTGCCAGCAGCTTAAGGGGGGGGGAAACTAGCGGGAACGAGCAGTTCTTC.

The V and J genes are TRBV5-1 and TRBJ2-1; TRBD2 might be the D (5 bases). Germline V gene sequence: CDR1 SGHRS, CDR2 YFSETQ. The length of the CDR3 is 16 residues. Trimming shortened V by 0 bases and J by 1 base, and 11 bases separated the two germline ends. CDR3 sequence (DNA): TGCGCCAGCAGCTTGGATAGCGTTTTTTCCTACAATGAGCAGTTCTTC. Amino acid sequence: CASSLDSVFSYNEQFF.

This clonotype has ten or more counts. This rearrangement joins TRBV12-3 or TRBV12-4 to TRBJ2-7; the D gene is possibly TRBD2 (6 bases). The germline V and J ends were trimmed by 3 bases and 7 bases, with 10 bases remaining between them. CDR3 size: 12 residues. CDR3 DNA sequence: TGTGCCAGCAGTTTTTCGGGGGAAGAGCAGTACTTC. This encodes CASSFSGEEQYF.

This clonotype was seen only a few times. Given a much more abundant clone one base away, this may be a read error. This chain uses TRBV7-6 with TRBJ2-2, with TRBD2 matching over 9 bases. CDR1 SGHVS and CDR2 FNYEAQ come from the germline V gene. The J segment lost 7 bases and the V segment lost 4 bases, leaving 10 bases of the junction unmatched. There are 16 residues in the CDR3. CDR3 region: CASSSAGGAPSGELFF. Written as DNA, the CDR3 is TGTGCCAGCAGCTCAGCGGGGGGCGCTCCAAGCGGGGAGCTGTTTTTT. Full variable domain (outside the CDR3, taken from reference TRBV7-6 and TRBJ2-2): GAGVSQSPRYKVTKRGQDVALRCDPISGHVSLYWYRQALGQGPEFLTYFNYEAQQDKSGLPNDRFSAERPEGSISTLTIQRTEQRDSAMYRCASSSAGGAPSGELFFGEGSRLTVL.

This clonotype was seen at least ten times. The V gene is TRBV5-1, the J gene TRBJ2-4; the match to TRBD1 covers 7 bases. The CDR3 is made up of 13 amino acids. The germline CDR1 and CDR2 sequences are SGHRS and YFSETQ. J was trimmed by 4 bases and V by 4 bases; bases with no gene match: 2. CDR3 loop: CASSEGQKNIQYF. CDR3 sequence (DNA): TGCGCCAGCAGCGAGGGACAGAAAAACATTCAGTACTTC. The full variable domain, in which reference TRBV5-1 and TRBJ2-4 provide the parts outside the CDR3, is KAGVTQTPRYLIKTRGQQVTLSCSPISGHRSVSWYQQTPGQGLQFLFEYFSETQRNKGNFPGRFSGRQFSNSRSEMNVSTLELGDSALYLCASSEGQKNIQYFGAGTRLSVL.

The chain couples TRBV2 to TRBJ1-1; 9 nucleotides agree with TRBD1. This CDR3 is 14 amino acids long. Per the germline V gene, CDR1 is SNHLY and CDR2 is FYNNEI. J lost 4 bases, V lost 5 bases, and 5 bases had no gene match. This chain's CDR3 is CASSWGQGFTEAFF. The CDR3 nucleotides read TGTGCCAGCAGTTGGGGACAGGGTTTCACTGAAGCTTTCTTT.